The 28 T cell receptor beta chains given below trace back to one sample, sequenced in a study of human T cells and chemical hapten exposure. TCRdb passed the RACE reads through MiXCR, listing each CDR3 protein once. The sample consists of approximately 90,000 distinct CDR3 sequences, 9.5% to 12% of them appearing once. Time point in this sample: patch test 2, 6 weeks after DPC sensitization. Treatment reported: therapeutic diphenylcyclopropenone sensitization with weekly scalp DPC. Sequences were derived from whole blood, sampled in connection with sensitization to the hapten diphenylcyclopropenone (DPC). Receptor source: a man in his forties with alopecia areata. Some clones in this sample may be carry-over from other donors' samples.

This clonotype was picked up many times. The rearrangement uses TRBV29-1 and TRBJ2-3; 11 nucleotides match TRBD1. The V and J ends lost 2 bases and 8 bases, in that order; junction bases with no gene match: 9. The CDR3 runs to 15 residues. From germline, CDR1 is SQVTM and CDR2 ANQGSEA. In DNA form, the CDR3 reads TGCAGCGTTGAAAGATGGGGACAGGGGGGTTCTACGCAGTATTTT. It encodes CSVERWGQGGSTQYF.

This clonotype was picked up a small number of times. The CDR3 sequence: CSAGEGAYEQYF. CDR3 nucleotide sequence: TGCAGTGCCGGGGAGGGCGCCTACGAGCAGTACTTC. The chain joins TRBV20-1 to TRBJ2-7; 7 bases are shared with TRBD2. CDR1 and CDR2 (germline): DFQATT, SNEGSKA (reference sequence). Trimming cost V 6 bases and J 2 bases; bases outside gene matches: 4. The CDR3 covers 12 residues.

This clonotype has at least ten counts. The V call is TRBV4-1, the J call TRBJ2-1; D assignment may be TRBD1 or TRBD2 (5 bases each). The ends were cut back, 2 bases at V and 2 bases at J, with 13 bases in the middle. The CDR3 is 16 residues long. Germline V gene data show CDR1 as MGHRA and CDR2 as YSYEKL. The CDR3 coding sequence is TGCGCCAGCAGCCAACCGGGACGCCGGACCTACAATGAGCAGTTCTTC. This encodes CASSQPGRRTYNEQFF.

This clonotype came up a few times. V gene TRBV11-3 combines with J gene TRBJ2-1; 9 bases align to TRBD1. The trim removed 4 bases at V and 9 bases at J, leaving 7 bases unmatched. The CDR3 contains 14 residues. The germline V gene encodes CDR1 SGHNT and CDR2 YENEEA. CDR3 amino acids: CASSYRDRAFEQFF. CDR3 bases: TGTGCCAGCAGCTACCGGGACAGGGCCTTTGAGCAGTTCTTC.

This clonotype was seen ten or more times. CDR3 nucleotides: TGTGCCAGCAGCCATCCTGGCAGGGACTTCAATCAGCCCCAGCATTTT. As protein: CASSHPGRDFNQPQHF. V usage is TRBV3-1 and J usage is TRBJ1-5; TRBD1 is a possible D gene (5 bases). The V and J ends lost 3 bases and 3 bases respectively, with 15 bases between them. This CDR3 is built from 16 residues. Germline-derived CDR1 and CDR2 are LGHDT and YNNKEL (reference sequence).

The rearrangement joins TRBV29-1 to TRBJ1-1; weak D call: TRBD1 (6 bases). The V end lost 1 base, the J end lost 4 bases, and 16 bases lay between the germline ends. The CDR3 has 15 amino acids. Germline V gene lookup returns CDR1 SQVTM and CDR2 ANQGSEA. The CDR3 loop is CSVEALGRGSTEAFF. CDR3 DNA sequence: TGCAGCGTTGAAGCCTTGGGCAGGGGAAGCACTGAAGCTTTCTTT.

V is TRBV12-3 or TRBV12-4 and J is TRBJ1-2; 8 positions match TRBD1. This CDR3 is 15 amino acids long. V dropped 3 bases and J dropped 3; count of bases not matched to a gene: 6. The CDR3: CASSFDRGPDYGYTF. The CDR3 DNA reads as TGTGCCAGCAGTTTTGACAGGGGTCCTGACTATGGCTACACCTTC.

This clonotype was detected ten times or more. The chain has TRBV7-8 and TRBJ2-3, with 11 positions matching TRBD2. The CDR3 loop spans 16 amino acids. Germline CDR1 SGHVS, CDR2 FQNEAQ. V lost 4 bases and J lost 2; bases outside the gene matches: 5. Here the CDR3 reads CASSSVAGGSTDTQYF. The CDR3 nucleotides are TGTGCCAGCAGCTCGGTAGCGGGAGGGTCCACAGATACGCAGTATTTT.

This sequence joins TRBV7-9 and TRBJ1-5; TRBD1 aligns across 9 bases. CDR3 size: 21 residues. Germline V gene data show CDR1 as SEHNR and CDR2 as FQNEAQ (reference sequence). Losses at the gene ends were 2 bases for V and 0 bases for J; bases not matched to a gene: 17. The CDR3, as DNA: TGTGCCAGCAGCTTACCCAGAGAACAGGGGGCGGGGGCCTATAGCAATCAGCCCCAGCATTTT. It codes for CASSLPREQGAGAYSNQPQHF.

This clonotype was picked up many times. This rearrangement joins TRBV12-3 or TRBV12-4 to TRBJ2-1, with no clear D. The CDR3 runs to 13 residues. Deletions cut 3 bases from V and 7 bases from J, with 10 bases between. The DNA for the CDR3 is TGTGCCAGCAGTTTTGGCGTTTCGAATGAGCAGTTCTTC. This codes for CASSFGVSNEQFF.

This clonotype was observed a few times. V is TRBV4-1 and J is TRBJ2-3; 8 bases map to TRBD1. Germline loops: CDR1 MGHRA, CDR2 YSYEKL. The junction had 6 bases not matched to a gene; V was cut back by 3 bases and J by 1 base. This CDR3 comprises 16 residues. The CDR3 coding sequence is TGCGCCAGCAGCCAGATAGGGACAGGAGGCACAGATACGCAGTATTTT. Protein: CASSQIGTGGTDTQYF.

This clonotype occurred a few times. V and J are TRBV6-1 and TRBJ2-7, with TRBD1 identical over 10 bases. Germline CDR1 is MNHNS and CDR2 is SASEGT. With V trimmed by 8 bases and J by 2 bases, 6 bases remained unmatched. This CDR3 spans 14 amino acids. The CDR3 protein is CASYTGTGAYEQYF. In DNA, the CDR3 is TGTGCCAGCTATACCGGGACAGGGGCCTACGAGCAGTACTTC.

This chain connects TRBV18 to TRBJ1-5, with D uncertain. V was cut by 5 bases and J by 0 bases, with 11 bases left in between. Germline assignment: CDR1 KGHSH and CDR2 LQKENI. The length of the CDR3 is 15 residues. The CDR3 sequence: CASSSEYYSNQPQHF. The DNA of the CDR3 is TGTGCCAGCTCATCGGAGTATTATAGCAATCAGCCCCAGCATTTT. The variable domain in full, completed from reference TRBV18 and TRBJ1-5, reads NAGVMQNPRHLVRRRGQEARLRCSPMKGHSHVYWYRQLPEEGLKFMVYLQKENIIDESGMPKERFSAEFPKEGPSILRIQQVVRGDSAAYFCASSSEYYSNQPQHFGDGTRLSIL.

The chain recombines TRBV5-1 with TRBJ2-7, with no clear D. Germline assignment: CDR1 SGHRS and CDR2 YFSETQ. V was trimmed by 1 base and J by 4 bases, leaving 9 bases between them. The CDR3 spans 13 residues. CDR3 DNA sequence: TGCGCCAGCAGCTTGTTACCGGAATACGAGCAGTACGTC. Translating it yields CASSLLPEYEQYV.

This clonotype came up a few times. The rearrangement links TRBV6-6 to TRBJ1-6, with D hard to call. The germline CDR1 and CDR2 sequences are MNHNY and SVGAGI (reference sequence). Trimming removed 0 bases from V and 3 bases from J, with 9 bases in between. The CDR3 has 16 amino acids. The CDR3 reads CASSYSREVYNSPLHF. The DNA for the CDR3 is TGTGCCAGCAGTTACTCTCGGGAAGTCTATAATTCACCCCTCCACTTT.

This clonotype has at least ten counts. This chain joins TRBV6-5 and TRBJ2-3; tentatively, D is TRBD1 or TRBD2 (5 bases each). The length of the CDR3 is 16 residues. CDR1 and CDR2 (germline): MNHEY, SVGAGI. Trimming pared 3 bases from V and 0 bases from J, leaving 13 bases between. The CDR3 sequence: CASSYGDGSSTDTQYF. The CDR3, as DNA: TGTGCCAGCAGTTATGGGGACGGTTCTAGCACAGATACGCAGTATTTT.

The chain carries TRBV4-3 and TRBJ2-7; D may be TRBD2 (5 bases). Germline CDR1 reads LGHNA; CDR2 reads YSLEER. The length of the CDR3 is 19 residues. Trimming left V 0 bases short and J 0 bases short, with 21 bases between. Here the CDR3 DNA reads TGCGCCAGCAGCCAAGATCATCGGGCCACTAGAGATAGCTCCTACGAGCAGTACGTC. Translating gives CASSQDHRATRDSSYEQYV.

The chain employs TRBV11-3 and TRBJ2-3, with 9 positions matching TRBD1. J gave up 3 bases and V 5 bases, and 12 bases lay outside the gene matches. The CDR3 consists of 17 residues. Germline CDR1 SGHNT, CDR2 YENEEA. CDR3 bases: TGTGCCAGCAGCCCCCAGACCGGACAGGGGAGAACAGATACGCAGTATTTT. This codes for CASSPQTGQGRTDTQYF. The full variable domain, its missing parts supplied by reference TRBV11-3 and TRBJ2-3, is EAGVVQSPRYKIIEKKQPVAFWCNPISGHNTLYWYLQNLGQGPELLIRYENEEAVDDSQLPKDRFSAERLKGVDSTLKIQPAELGDSAVYLCASSPQTGQGRTDTQYFGPGTRLTVL.

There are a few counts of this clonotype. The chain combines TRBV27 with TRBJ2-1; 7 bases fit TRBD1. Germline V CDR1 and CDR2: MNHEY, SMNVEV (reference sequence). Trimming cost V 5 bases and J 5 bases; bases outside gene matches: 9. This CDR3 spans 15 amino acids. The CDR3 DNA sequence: TGTGCCAGCAGTGTCCGGACAGGAGAAAACAATGAGCAGTTCTTC. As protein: CASSVRTGENNEQFF.

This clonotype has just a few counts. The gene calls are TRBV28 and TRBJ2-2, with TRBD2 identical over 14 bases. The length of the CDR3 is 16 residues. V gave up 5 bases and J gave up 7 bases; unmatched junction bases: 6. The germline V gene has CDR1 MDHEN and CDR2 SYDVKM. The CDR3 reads CASSRLAGGKVGELFF. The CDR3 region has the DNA TGTGCCAGCAGTAGACTAGCGGGAGGGAAAGTCGGGGAGCTGTTTTTT. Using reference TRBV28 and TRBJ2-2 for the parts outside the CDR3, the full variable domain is DVKVTQSSRYLVKRTGEKVFLECVQDMDHENMFWYRQDPGLGLRLIYFSYDVKMKEKGDIPEGYSVSREKKERFSLILESASTNQTSMYLCASSRLAGGKVGELFFGEGSRLTVL.

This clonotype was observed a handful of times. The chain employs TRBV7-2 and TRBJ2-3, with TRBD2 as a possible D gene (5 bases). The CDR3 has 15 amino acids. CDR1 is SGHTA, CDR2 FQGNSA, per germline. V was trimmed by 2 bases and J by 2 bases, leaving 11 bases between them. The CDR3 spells CASSLQGSATDTQYF. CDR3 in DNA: TGTGCCAGCAGCTTACAAGGGAGTGCCACAGATACGCAGTATTTT.

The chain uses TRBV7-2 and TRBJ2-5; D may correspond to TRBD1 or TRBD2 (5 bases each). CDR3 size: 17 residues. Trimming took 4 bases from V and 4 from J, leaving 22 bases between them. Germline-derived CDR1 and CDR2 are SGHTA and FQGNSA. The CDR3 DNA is TGTGCCAGCAGCTACCGAGGGGCTTCCTCCTCCCGAGAGACCCAGTACTTC. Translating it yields CASSYRGASSSRETQYF.

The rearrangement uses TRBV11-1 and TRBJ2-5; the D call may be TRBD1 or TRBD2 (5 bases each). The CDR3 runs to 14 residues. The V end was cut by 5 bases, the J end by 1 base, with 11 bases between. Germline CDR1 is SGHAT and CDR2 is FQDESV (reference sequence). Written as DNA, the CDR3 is TGTGCCAGCAGCCGAGGGACGATCCAAGAGACCCAGTACTTC. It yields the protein CASSRGTIQETQYF.

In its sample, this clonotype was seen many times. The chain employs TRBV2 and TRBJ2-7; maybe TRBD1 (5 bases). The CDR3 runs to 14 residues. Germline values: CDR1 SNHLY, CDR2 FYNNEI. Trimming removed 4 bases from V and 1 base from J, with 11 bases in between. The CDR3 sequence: CASSAQGKSYEQYV. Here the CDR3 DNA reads TGTGCCAGCAGTGCCCAGGGAAAGTCCTACGAGCAGTACGTC.

CDR3 in amino acids: CASSYWGTSSYNEQFF. Written as DNA, the CDR3 is TGTGCCAGCAGTTACTGGGGGACTAGCTCCTACAATGAGCAGTTCTTC. This chain connects TRBV6-5 to TRBJ2-1; the match to TRBD2 covers 8 bases. The CDR3 is 16 residues long. Unmatched junction bases numbered 2, after V lost 1 base and J lost 0 bases. The germline V gene has CDR1 MNHEY and CDR2 SVGAGI.

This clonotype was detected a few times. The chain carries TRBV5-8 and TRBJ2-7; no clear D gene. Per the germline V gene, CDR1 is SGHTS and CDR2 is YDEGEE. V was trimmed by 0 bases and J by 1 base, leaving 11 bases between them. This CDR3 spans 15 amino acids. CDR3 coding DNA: TGTGCCAGCAGCTTGGTAGGCGTTACGTCCTACGAGCAGTACGTC. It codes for CASSLVGVTSYEQYV.

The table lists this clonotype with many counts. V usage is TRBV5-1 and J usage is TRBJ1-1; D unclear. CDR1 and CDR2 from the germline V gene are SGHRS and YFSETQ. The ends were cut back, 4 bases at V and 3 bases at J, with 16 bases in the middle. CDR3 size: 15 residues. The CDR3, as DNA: TGCGCCAGCAGCGACGACGGCTGGGGAGACACTGAAGCTTTCTTT. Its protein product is CASSDDGWGDTEAFF.

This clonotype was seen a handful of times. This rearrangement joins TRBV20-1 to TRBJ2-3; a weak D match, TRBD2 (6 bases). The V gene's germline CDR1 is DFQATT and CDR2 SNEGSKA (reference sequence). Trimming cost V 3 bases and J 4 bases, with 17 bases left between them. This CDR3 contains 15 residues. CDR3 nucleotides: TGCAGTGCTAGGACCACCGGACGCGGGGCAGATACGCAGTATTTT. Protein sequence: CSARTTGRGADTQYF.